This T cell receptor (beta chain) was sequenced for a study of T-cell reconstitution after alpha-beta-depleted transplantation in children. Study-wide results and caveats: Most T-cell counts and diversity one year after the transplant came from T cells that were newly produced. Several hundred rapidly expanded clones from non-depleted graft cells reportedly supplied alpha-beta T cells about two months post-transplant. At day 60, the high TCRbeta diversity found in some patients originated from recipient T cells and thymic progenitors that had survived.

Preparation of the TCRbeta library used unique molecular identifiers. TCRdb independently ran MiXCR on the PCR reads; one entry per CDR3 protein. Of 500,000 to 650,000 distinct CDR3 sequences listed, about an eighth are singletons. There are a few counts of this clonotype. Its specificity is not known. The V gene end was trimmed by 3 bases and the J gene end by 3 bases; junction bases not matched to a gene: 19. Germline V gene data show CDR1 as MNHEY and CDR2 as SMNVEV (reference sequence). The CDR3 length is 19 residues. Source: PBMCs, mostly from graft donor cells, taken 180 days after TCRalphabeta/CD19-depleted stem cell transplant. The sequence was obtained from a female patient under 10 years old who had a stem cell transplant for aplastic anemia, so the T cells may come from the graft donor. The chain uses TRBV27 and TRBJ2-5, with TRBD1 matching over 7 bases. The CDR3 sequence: CASSFLGQAPDSGKETQYF. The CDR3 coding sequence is TGTGCCAGCAGTTTCCTCGGACAGGCTCCGGACTCGGGAAAAGAGACCCAGTACTTC.